Listed here is a single T cell receptor beta chain. No antigen is known for it. The data derive from a study of response to subunit inactivated influenza vaccine. Study-wide points: With each seasonal influenza vaccination, the authors suggested, few new T cells are recruited.

V shed 0 bases, J shed 6 bases, and the junction held 5 bases outside the gene matches. The germline V gene encodes CDR1 DFQATT and CDR2 SNEGSKA (reference sequence). The CDR3 extends over 15 amino acids. TCRdb re-called the RT-PCR reads through MiXCR, storing one row per CDR3 protein. The sample includes about half a million distinct CDR3 sequences, 25% of them seen just once. The TCR originated in a man aged 50 to 59 who received an inactivated influenza vaccine. The sample consisted of CD4+ T cells sorted from PBMCs, taken 5 days after vaccination. This chain uses TRBV20-1 with TRBJ2-5; 12 bases map to TRBD2. CDR3 DNA sequence: TGCAGTGCTAGAGATCAGCTAGCGGGAGGGCAGACCCAGTACTTC. Translation: CSARDQLAGGQTQYF.